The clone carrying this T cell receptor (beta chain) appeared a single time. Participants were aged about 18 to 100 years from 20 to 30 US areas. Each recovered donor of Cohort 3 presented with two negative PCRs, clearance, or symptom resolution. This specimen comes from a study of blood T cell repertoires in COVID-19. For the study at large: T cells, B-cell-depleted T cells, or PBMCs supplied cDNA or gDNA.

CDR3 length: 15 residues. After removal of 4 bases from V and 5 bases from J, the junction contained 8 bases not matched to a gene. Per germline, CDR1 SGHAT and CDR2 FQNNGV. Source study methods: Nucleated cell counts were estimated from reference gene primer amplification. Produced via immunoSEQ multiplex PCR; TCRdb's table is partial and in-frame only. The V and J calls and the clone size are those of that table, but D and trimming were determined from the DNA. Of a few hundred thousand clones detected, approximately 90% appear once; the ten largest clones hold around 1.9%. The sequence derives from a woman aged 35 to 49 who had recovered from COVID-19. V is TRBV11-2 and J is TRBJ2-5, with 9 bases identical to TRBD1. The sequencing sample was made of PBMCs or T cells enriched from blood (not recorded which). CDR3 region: CASSSYRGRGETQYF. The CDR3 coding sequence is TGTGCCAGCAGCTCCTACAGGGGGCGCGGGGAGACCCAGTACTTC.